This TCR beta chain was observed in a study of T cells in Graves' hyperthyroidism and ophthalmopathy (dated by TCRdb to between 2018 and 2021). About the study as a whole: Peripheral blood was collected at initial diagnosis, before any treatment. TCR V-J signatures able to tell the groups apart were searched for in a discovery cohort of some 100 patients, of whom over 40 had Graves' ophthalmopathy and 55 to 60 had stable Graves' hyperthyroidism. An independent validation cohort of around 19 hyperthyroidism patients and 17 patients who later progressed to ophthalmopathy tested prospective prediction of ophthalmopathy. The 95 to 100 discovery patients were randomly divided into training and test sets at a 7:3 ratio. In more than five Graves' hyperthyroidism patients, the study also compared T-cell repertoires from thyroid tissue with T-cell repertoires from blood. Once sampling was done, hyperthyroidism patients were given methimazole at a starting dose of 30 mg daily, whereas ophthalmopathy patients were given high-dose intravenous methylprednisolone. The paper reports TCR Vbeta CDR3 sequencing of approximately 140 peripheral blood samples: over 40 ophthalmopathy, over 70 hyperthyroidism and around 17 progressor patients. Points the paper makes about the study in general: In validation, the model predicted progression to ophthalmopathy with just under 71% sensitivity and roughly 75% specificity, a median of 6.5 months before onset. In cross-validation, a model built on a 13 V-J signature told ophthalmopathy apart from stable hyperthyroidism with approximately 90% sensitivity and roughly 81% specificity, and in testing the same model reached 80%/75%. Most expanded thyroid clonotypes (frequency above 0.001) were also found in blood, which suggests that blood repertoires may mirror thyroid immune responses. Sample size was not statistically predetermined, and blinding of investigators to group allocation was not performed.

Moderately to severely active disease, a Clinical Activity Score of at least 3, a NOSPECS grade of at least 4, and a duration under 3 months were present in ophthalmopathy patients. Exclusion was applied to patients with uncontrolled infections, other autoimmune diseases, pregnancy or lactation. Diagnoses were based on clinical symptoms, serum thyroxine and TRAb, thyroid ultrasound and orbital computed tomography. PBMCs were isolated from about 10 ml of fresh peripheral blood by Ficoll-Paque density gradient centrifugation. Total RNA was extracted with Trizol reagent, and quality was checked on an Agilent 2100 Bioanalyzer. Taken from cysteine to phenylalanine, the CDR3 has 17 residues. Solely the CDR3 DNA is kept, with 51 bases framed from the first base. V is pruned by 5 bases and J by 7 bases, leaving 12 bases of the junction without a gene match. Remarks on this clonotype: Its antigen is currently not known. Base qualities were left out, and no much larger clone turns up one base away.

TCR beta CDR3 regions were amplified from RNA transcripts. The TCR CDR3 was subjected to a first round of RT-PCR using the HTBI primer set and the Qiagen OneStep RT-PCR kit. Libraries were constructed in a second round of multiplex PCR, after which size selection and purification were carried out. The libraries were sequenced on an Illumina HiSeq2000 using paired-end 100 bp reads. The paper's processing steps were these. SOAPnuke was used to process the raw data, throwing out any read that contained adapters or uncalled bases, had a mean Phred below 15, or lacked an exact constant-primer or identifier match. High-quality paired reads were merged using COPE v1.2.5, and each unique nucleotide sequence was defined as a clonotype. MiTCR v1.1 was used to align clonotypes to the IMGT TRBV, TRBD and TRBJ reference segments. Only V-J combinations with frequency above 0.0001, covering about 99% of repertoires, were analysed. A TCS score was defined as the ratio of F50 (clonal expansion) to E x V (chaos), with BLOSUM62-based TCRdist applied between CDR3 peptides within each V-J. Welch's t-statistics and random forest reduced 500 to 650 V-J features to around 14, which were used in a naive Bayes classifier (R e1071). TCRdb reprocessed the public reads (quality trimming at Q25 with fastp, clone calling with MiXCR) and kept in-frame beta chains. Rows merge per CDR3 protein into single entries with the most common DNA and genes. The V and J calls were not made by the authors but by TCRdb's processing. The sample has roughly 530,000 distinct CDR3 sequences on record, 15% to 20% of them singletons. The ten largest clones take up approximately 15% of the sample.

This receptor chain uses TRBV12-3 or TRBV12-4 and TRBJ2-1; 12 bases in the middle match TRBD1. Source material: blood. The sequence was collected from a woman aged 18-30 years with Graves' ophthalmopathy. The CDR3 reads CASSPRRGQGALNEQFF. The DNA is TGTGCCAGCAGTCCCCGGCGGGGACAGGGGGCACTGAATGAGCAGTTCTTC.